These 23 T cell receptor beta chains came from one sample sequenced in a study of blood T cell repertoires in COVID-19. Sequencing used immunoSEQ multiplex PCR; TCRdb keeps in-frame clones, though not all of them. The sample shows about 220,000 clones, approximately 85% of them seen only once. Sequencing was done on a sample of peripheral blood. These receptors were collected from a woman aged 70-85 years with COVID-19, enrolled during active disease.

The chain links TRBV15 to TRBJ2-1; 12 positions agree with TRBD2. With V trimmed by 5 bases and J by 1 base, 6 bases remained unmatched. The CDR3 runs 17 residues. Germline lookup yields CDR1 LNHNV and CDR2 YYDKDF (reference sequence). CDR3 region: CATSGRLAGVSYNEQFF. Here the CDR3 DNA reads TGTGCCACCAGCGGGAGACTAGCGGGAGTATCCTACAATGAGCAGTTCTTC.

The chain is built from TRBV11-2 and TRBJ2-1; 12 bases align to TRBD2. The CDR3 covers 17 residues. Germline trimming cut 4 bases from V and 5 bases from J; bases unmatched to any gene: 9. CDR1 is SGHAT, CDR2 FQNNGV, per germline. The CDR3 coding sequence is TGTGCCAGCAGCTCTACGGCTAGCGGGAGGGCACACAATGAGCAGTTCTTC. This translates into CASSSTASGRAHNEQFF.

The genes are TRBV6-1 and TRBJ2-7; D may be TRBD2 (6 bases). With 3 bases removed from V and 5 bases from J, the gap between germline ends came to 20 bases. The CDR3 length is 16 residues. The germline V gene has CDR1 MNHNS and CDR2 SASEGT. CDR3 in amino acids: CASSDAGRRGADEQYF. CDR3 DNA sequence: TGTGCCAGCAGTGATGCTGGGCGGAGGGGCGCCGACGAGCAGTACTTC.

This chain connects TRBV19 to TRBJ2-5; 10 nucleotides agree with TRBD2. Unmatched junction bases numbered 10, after V lost 8 bases and J lost 4 bases. The CDR3 spans 15 residues. CDR1 and CDR2 from the germline V gene are LNHDA and SQIVND (reference sequence). The CDR3 region is CASGNLAGEGETQYF. CDR3 bases: TGTGCCAGTGGTAATCTAGCGGGAGAGGGAGAGACCCAGTACTTC. The variable domain in full, with the rest retrieved from reference TRBV19 and TRBJ2-5, is DGGITQSPKYLFRKEGQNVTLSCEQNLNHDAMYWYRQDPGQGLRLIYYSQIVNDFQKGDIAEGYSVSREKKESFPLTVTSAQKNPTAFYLCASGNLAGEGETQYFGPGTRLLVL.

The CDR3 DNA reads as TGTGCCAGCAGCGGAAGGGGGCGAGGGATTAGTTATGGCTACACCTTC. It is translated as CASSGRGRGISYGYTF. This chain connects TRBV13 to TRBJ1-2; the match to TRBD1 covers 7 bases. The germline V gene has CDR1 PRHDT and CDR2 FYEKMQ (reference sequence). V was pared by 5 bases and J by 5 bases, with 14 bases of the junction left unmatched. The CDR3 extends over 16 amino acids.

The chain is built from TRBV5-4 and TRBJ1-2; no definite D call. Germline assignment: CDR1 SGHNT and CDR2 YYREEE (reference sequence). The CDR3 is made up of 15 amino acids. The V and J ends lost 0 bases and 6 bases respectively, with 15 bases between them. The CDR3 loop reads CASSLEWAELNGYTF. DNA of the CDR3: TGTGCCAGCAGCTTGGAATGGGCAGAGTTAAATGGCTACACCTTC.

This clone was seen a single time. The chain uses TRBV28 and TRBJ1-2, with D tentatively TRBD1 (5 bases). The CDR3 has 16 residues. V lost 3 bases to trimming and J lost 0 bases, with 14 bases between them. Germline-derived CDR1 and CDR2 are MDHEN and SYDVKM. DNA of the CDR3: TGTGCCAGCAGTTTTTTGACAGCAGATACTAACTATGGCTACACCTTC. Translation gives CASSFLTADTNYGYTF.

The chain combines TRBV28 with TRBJ2-7; D is perhaps TRBD2 (5 bases). Trimming removed 2 bases at V and 2 bases at J, with 13 bases between. Germline CDR1 and CDR2: MDHEN and SYDVKM. This CDR3 contains 15 residues. The chain's CDR3 is CASSLSSPGTYEQYF. CDR3 nucleotides: TGTGCCAGCAGTTTAAGTAGCCCCGGGACCTACGAGCAGTACTTC.

This clone occurred once. The chain uses TRBV5-1 and TRBJ2-1, with D hard to call. CDR1 is SGHRS and CDR2 is YFSETQ in the germline V gene. Trimming stripped 4 bases from V and 10 bases from J, with 12 bases between. CDR3 length equals 12 residues. The CDR3 nucleotides are TGCGCCAGCAGCGGAGATACGAGGGAGCAGTTCTTC. This encodes CASSGDTREQFF.

This chain uses TRBV6-6 with TRBJ2-5; TRBD1 matches at 10 bases. The V and J ends lost 0 bases and 5 bases, in that order; junction bases with no gene match: 3. Germline V lookup: CDR1 MNHNY, CDR2 SVGAGI (reference sequence). The CDR3 runs to 15 residues. The CDR3 sequence is CASSYSDRGTETQYF. CDR3 DNA: TGTGCCAGCAGTTACTCGGACAGGGGGACGGAGACCCAGTACTTC.

V is TRBV11-2 and J is TRBJ2-1; 7 bases match TRBD1. CDR1 is SGHAT, CDR2 FQNNGV, per germline. With 1 base clipped from V and 4 bases from J, the junction kept 4 bases outside the gene matches. The CDR3 is 15 amino acids. In DNA form, the CDR3 reads TGTGCCAGCAGCTTAGGAGGGGGCGCGTACAATGAGCAGTTCTTC. Its translation is CASSLGGGAYNEQFF.

This sequence joins TRBV5-6 and TRBJ1-2; D might be TRBD1 (5 bases). The CDR3 totals 13 residues. V lost 7 bases and J lost 3, with 13 bases in between. Germline loops: CDR1 SGHDT, CDR2 YYEEEE. The CDR3, as DNA: TGTGCCAGCGGCCAACGACAGTACTATGGCTACACCTTC. Translation gives CASGQRQYYGYTF.

This clone is a singleton in its sample. This rearrangement joins TRBV7-9 to TRBJ2-7, with 9 bases fitting TRBD2. Germline-derived CDR1 and CDR2 are SEHNR and FQNEAQ (reference sequence). The CDR3 totals 14 residues. V was clipped by 4 bases and J by 4 bases; unmatched bases: 5. CDR3 loop: CASSSGLALYEQYF. In DNA, the CDR3 is TGTGCCAGCAGCTCCGGACTAGCGCTGTACGAGCAGTACTTC.

CDR3 DNA sequence: TGTGCCAGCAGTTTAAGGGGGTTTTCCTACGAGCAGTACTTC. It encodes CASSLRGFSYEQYF. The chain has TRBV28 and TRBJ2-7, with D possibly TRBD1 on 6 matching bases. The CDR3 is 14 residues long. The V end lost 2 bases, the J end lost 1 base, and 9 bases lay between the germline ends. CDR1 and CDR2 (germline): MDHEN, SYDVKM.

CDR3 bases: TGTGCCAGCAGACCTAGCGGGCTAAGCTACAATGAGCAGTTCTTC. As protein: CASRPSGLSYNEQFF. The rearrangement links TRBV11-2 to TRBJ2-1, with TRBD2 matching over 8 bases. CDR1 is SGHAT and CDR2 is FQNNGV in the germline V gene. The CDR3 is 15 amino acids. The V and J ends lost 6 bases and 3 bases, in that order; junction bases with no gene match: 7.

The J gene is TRBJ2-7, the V gene TRBV6-5; the D gene is possibly TRBD2 (5 bases). The CDR3 runs 16 residues. Germline values: CDR1 MNHEY, CDR2 SVGAGI. V was cut by 0 bases and J by 3 bases, with 15 bases left in between. The CDR3 DNA reads TGTGCCAGCAGTTACTCCCAAGGCTTCGGAGGCTACGAGCAGTACTTC. Amino acids: CASSYSQGFGGYEQYF.

The chain combines TRBV10-2 with TRBJ1-5; weak D call: TRBD1 (5 bases). Trimming pared 3 bases from V and 0 bases from J, leaving 18 bases between. The length of the CDR3 is 18 residues. Looked up from germline, CDR1 is WSHSY and CDR2 is SAAADI. CDR3: CASSDRVGALLSNQPQHF. DNA of the CDR3: TGCGCCAGCAGTGACAGGGTAGGGGCGTTACTTAGCAATCAGCCCCAGCATTTT.

The chain employs TRBV6-5 and TRBJ2-7; possibly TRBD2 for D (5 bases). The CDR3 extends over 13 amino acids. Germline V gene data show CDR1 as MNHEY and CDR2 as SVGAGI. Deletions cut 2 bases from V and 1 base from J, with 6 bases between. The CDR3 DNA follows: TGTGCCAGCAGTTACCGACTATCCTACGAGCAGTACTTC. Translation: CASSYRLSYEQYF.

The V call is TRBV7-2, the J call TRBJ2-5; tentative D call: TRBD1 (6 bases). V was pared by 0 bases and J by 2 bases, with 7 bases between. Per the germline V gene, CDR1 is SGHTA and CDR2 is FQGNSA. This CDR3 is built from 14 residues. DNA of the CDR3: TGTGCCAGCAGCTTAGCCGGACAGCAAGAGACCCAGTACTTC. It codes for CASSLAGQQETQYF.

The rearrangement uses TRBV28 and TRBJ1-5, with a tentative D call TRBD1 (6 bases). The CDR3 consists of 16 residues. Germline V gene sequence: CDR1 MDHEN, CDR2 SYDVKM. Trimming removed 5 bases at V and 1 base at J, with 15 bases between. As DNA, the CDR3 is TGTGCCAGCAGTAGGGACACCCCGGGGAGCAATCAGCCCCAGCATTTT. Protein sequence: CASSRDTPGSNQPQHF.

This chain joins TRBV5-8 and TRBJ1-5, with TRBD1 identical over 8 bases. CDR1 SGHTS and CDR2 YDEGEE come from the germline V gene. The CDR3 has 15 residues. V shed 5 bases and J 2 bases; nucleotides not matched to a gene: 6. CDR3 nucleotide sequence: TGTGCCAGCAGGCCAGGGGGCGGGGGCAATCAGCCCCAGCATTTT. Translating gives CASRPGGGGNQPQHF.

CDR3 protein: CASSTRTGRSYGYTF. In DNA, the CDR3 is TGTGCCAGCAGCACGAGGACAGGGAGAAGCTATGGCTACACCTTC. V usage is TRBV7-8 and J usage is TRBJ1-2, with 8 bases lining up with TRBD1. Per the germline V gene, CDR1 is SGHVS and CDR2 is FQNEAQ. With 5 bases clipped from V and 4 bases from J, the junction kept 9 bases outside the gene matches. CDR3 size: 15 residues.

This chain uses TRBV19 with TRBJ1-1; 8 bases line up with TRBD1. Looked up from germline, CDR1 is LNHDA and CDR2 is SQIVND (reference sequence). The CDR3 length is 15 residues. V lost 8 bases to trimming and J lost 1 base; unmatched junction nucleotides: 9. CDR3 in amino acids: CASRWAGQGNTEAFF. The CDR3 DNA reads TGTGCCAGTCGGTGGGCTGGACAGGGGAACACTGAAGCTTTCTTT.